This T cell receptor (beta chain) was observed in a study of T cell responses to AZD1222 COVID-19 vaccine. At the level of the study: Analysis merged second doses at about 4 or about 12 weeks.

The CDR3 spans 15 residues. Trimming removed 5 bases from V and 2 bases from J; junction bases left unmatched: 8. Germline V gene sequence: CDR1 SEHNR, CDR2 FQNEAQ (reference sequence). Profiled with immunoSEQ multiplex PCR; TCRdb holds only in-frame clones, not every one. The sample records some 120,000 clones, approximately 88% being singletons. Comment on this clone: Antigen: not known.

Whole-study findings and limits: Reportedly, close to half of spike-specific TCRs are directed against unmutated variant regions.

The sequences come from peripheral blood, collected on day 0 of AZD1222 vaccination. This clonotype was sampled from an adult in good health. The chain carries TRBV7-9 and TRBJ2-7; 8 nucleotides align to TRBD1. The CDR3 bases are TGTGCCAGCAGCCACGACAGGGGAGCTACCTACGAGCAGTACTTC. This codes for CASSHDRGATYEQYF.